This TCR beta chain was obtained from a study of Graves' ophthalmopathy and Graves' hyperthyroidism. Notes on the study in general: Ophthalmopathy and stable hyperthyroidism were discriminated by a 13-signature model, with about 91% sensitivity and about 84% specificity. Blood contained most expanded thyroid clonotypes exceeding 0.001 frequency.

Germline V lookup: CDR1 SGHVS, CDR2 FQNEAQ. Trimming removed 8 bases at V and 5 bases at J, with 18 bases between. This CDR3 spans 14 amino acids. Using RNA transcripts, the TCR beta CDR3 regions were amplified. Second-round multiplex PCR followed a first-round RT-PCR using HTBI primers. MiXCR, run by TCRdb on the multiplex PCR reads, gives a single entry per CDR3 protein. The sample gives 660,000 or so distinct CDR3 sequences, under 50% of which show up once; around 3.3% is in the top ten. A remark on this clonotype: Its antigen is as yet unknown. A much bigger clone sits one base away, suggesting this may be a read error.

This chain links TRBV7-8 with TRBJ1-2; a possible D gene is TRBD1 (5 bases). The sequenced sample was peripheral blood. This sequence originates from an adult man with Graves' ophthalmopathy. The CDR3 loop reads CASAPPGLTYGYTF. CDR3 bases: TGTGCCAGCGCTCCCCCGGGACTGACTTATGGCTACACCTTC.